This TCR beta chain was sequenced during a study of blood T cell repertoires in COVID-19. As for the study in general: Nucleic acid was either cDNA or gDNA, and it came from T cells, B-cell-depleted T cells, or PBMCs.

In the original analysis: Amplification of reference gene primers provided the estimated nucleated cell counts. The data were produced by immunoSEQ multiplex PCR, yet TCRdb's version contains in-frame clones alone and is incomplete. The V and J calls and clone size come from that table; D and trimming were worked out from the DNA. The sample yields approximately 54,000 clones, roughly 84% seen once. The sample comprised peripheral blood. The clonotype was recovered from a human donor in a cohort sampled during active COVID-19.

The CDR3 DNA reads TGTGCCAGCAGCCCTTTGACGGGGAACTATGGCTACACCTTC. It is translated as CASSPLTGNYGYTF. The chain is built from TRBV11-2 and TRBJ1-2; D unresolved. V dropped 5 bases and J dropped 2 bases, with 12 bases sitting between them. Germline V gene sequence: CDR1 SGHAT, CDR2 FQNNGV. CDR3 size: 14 residues.